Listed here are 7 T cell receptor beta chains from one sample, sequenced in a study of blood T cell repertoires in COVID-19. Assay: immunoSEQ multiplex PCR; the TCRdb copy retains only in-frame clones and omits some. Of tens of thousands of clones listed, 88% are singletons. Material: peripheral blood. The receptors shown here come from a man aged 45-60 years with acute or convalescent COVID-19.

The CDR3 DNA is TGTGCCACCAGCAGAGTAGGGCAGGGAATCGAGACCCAGTACTTC. This gives the protein CATSRVGQGIETQYF. J is TRBJ2-5 and V is TRBV15; D is perhaps TRBD1 (5 bases). The germline gives CDR1 LNHNV, CDR2 YYDKDF (reference sequence). V was pared by 1 base and J by 5 bases, with 14 bases between. The CDR3 has 15 amino acids. Together with reference TRBV15 and TRBJ2-5, the CDR3 gives the full variable domain: DAMVIQNPRYQVTQFGKPVTLSCSQTLNHNVMYWYQQKSSQAPKLLFHYYDKDFNNEADTPDNFQSRRPNTSFCFLDIRSPGLGDTAMYLCATSRVGQGIETQYFGPGTRLLVL.

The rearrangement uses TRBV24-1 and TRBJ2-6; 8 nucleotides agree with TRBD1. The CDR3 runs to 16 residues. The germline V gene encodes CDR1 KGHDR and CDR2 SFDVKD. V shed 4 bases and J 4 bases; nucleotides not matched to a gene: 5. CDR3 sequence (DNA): TGTGCCACCAGTGACCCGACAGGGGTCGGGGCCAACGTCCTGACTTTC. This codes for CATSDPTGVGANVLTF.

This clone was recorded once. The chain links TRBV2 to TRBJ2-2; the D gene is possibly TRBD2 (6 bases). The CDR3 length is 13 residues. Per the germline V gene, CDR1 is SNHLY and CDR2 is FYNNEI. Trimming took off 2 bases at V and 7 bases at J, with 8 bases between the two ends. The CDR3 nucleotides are TGTGCCAGCAGTGAATTGGAGGGCGGGGAGCTGTTTTTT. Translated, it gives CASSELEGGELFF.

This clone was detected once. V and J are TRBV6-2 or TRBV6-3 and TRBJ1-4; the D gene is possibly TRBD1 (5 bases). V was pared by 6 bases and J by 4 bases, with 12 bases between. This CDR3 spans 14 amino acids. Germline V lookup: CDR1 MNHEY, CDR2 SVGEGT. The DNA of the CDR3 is TGTGCCAGCAGCCGATCAGGGAATAATGAAAAACTGTTTTTT. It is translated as CASSRSGNNEKLFF.

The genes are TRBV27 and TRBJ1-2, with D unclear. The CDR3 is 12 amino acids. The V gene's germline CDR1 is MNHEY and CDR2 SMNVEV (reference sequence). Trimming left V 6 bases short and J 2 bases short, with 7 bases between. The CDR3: CASSRQNYGYTF. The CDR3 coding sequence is TGTGCCAGCAGCAGGCAAAACTATGGCTACACCTTC.

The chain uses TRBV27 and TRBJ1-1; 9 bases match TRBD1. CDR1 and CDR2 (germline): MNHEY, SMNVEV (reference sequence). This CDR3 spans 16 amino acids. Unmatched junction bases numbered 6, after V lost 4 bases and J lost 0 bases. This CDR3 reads CASSWDRATMNTEAFF. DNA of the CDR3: TGTGCCAGCAGTTGGGACAGGGCTACGATGAACACTGAAGCTTTCTTT.

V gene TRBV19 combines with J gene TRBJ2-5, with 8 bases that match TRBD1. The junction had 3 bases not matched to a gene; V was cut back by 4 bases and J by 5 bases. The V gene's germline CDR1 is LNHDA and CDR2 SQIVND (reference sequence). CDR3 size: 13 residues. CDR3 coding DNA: TGTGCCAGTAGTAACCGGGACAGGGAGACCCAGTACTTC. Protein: CASSNRDRETQYF.